This passage covers 30 T cell receptor beta chains from one sample sequenced in a study of Graves' ophthalmopathy and Graves' hyperthyroidism. Transcripts of RNA were the source for amplifying TCR beta CDR3 regions. Second-round multiplex PCR followed a first-round RT-PCR using HTBI primers. Using its own MiXCR run on the multiplex PCR reads, TCRdb lists one record per CDR3 protein. The profile shows about 220,000 distinct CDR3 sequences, around a fifth of them singletons. What was sequenced was peripheral blood. These receptors were collected from a woman aged 50 to 65 with Graves' ophthalmopathy.

V is TRBV12-3 or TRBV12-4 and J is TRBJ1-1, with TRBD1 as a possible D gene (6 bases). V was cut by 6 bases and J by 1 base, with 15 bases left in between. The length of the CDR3 is 15 residues. As DNA, the CDR3 is TGTGCCAGCAGCGACCGGGACACCCGGAACACTGAAGCTTTCTTT. This sequence encodes CASSDRDTRNTEAFF.

This clonotype was counted many times. The rearrangement uses TRBV19 and TRBJ1-1; unclear D gene. Trimming stripped 2 bases from V and 1 base from J, with 5 bases between. The CDR3 spans 13 residues. Per germline, CDR1 LNHDA and CDR2 SQIVND (reference sequence). CDR3 bases: TGTGCCAGTAGTATAATACGGAACACTGAAGCTTTCTTT. Its protein product is CASSIIRNTEAFF.

This clonotype was recorded at least ten times. The chain uses TRBV30 and TRBJ1-2; D may be TRBD1 (6 bases). The germline gives CDR1 GTSNPN, CDR2 SVGIG (reference sequence). V was clipped by 2 bases and J by 8 bases, with 15 bases between them. The CDR3 sequence is 13 residues long. CDR3 residues: CAWSTGRLRGYTF. The CDR3 region has the DNA TGTGCCTGGAGTACAGGGCGGTTGAGAGGCTACACCTTC.

This clonotype occurred a few times. The chain carries TRBV4-2 and TRBJ2-7, with 14 bases matching TRBD2. Germline values: CDR1 LGHNA, CDR2 YNFKEQ. Trimming cost V 0 bases and J 3 bases; bases outside gene matches: 1. This CDR3 contains 16 residues. The CDR3 DNA reads as TGTGCCAGCAGCCAAGAAGGGACTAGCGGGAGCTACGAGCAGTACTTC. This gives the protein CASSQEGTSGSYEQYF.

This clonotype was seen at least ten times. V usage is TRBV7-2 and J usage is TRBJ2-7, with TRBD1 as a possible D gene (5 bases). With 3 bases removed from V and 0 bases from J, the gap between germline ends came to 9 bases. This CDR3 has 14 residues. Germline V gene data show CDR1 as SGHTA and CDR2 as FQGNSA. The CDR3, as DNA: TGTGCCAGCAGCTTGGACACGAGCTCCTACGAGCAGTACTTC. It yields the protein CASSLDTSSYEQYF.

This clonotype was counted at least ten times. This chain joins TRBV9 and TRBJ2-5; 13 nucleotides line up with TRBD2. The ends lost 0 bases at V and 4 bases at J; junction bases unmatched: 0. The length of the CDR3 is 15 residues. Germline-derived CDR1 and CDR2 are SGDLS and YYNGEE. CDR3 residues: CASSVGLAGGETQYF. DNA for the CDR3: TGTGCCAGCAGCGTAGGACTAGCGGGAGGAGAGACCCAGTACTTC.

There are many counts of this clonotype. The chain links TRBV28 to TRBJ1-6; 10 positions match TRBD1. After removal of 5 bases from V and 4 bases from J, the junction contained 5 bases not matched to a gene. CDR1 and CDR2 (germline): MDHEN, SYDVKM. The CDR3 is 16 residues long. In nucleotides, the CDR3 is TGTGCCAGCAGTGGACAGGGGGGAGCTTATAATTCACCCCTCCACTTT. It translates to CASSGQGGAYNSPLHF.

This clonotype was found a few times. The chain links TRBV3-1 to TRBJ2-2, with 7 positions matching TRBD2. This CDR3 spans 16 amino acids. Unmatched junction bases numbered 9, after V lost 4 bases and J lost 4 bases. CDR1 and CDR2 (germline): LGHDT, YNNKEL (reference sequence). CDR3 amino acids: CASSPWTSSLTGELFF. CDR3 in DNA: TGTGCCAGCAGCCCCTGGACTAGTTCCCTCACCGGGGAGCTGTTTTTT.

This sequence joins TRBV12-3 or TRBV12-4 and TRBJ1-1; the D gene is possibly TRBD1 (5 bases). V lost 6 bases and J lost 3, with 17 bases in between. This CDR3 has 15 amino acids. For the CDR3, the DNA is TGTGCCAGCAGCTCCGACACGGGACGGGACACTGAAGCTTTCTTT. As protein: CASSSDTGRDTEAFF.

Only a few counts were recorded for this clonotype. This chain links TRBV28 with TRBJ1-2; D is unresolved. V gave up 3 bases and J gave up 8 bases, with 13 bases separating them. This CDR3 has 13 amino acids. CDR1 and CDR2 from the germline V gene are MDHEN and SYDVKM. The chain's CDR3 is CASSLSKGRGYTF. The DNA of the CDR3 is TGTGCCAGCAGTTTGTCGAAAGGACGAGGCTACACCTTC.

This clonotype was found once. The genes are TRBV12-3 or TRBV12-4 and TRBJ2-7; D is ambiguous. The V end lost 1 base, the J end lost 7 bases, and 11 bases lay between the germline ends. The CDR3 spans 13 residues. CDR3: CASSLGAKLEQYF. The CDR3, as DNA: TGTGCCAGCAGTTTAGGGGCCAAACTGGAGCAGTACTTC.

This clonotype was counted a few times. The chain links TRBV7-9 to TRBJ1-6, with a tentative D call TRBD1 (6 bases). V lost 0 bases, J lost 8 bases, and 8 bases lay in between. The CDR3 spans 14 residues. Per the germline V gene, CDR1 is SEHNR and CDR2 is FQNEAQ (reference sequence). This CDR3 is CASSLAGGDSPLHF. The CDR3, as DNA: TGTGCCAGCAGCTTAGCAGGGGGAGATTCACCCCTCCACTTT.

This clonotype has just a few counts. The chain uses TRBV19 and TRBJ2-6, with TRBD1 matching over 11 bases. Trimming at V came to 4 bases and at J to 1 base, leaving 3 bases not matched to a gene. The CDR3 consists of 17 residues. From germline, CDR1 is LNHDA and CDR2 SQIVND (reference sequence). The CDR3 DNA follows: TGTGCCAGTAGTACCGGGACAGGGGGTTCTGGGGCCAACGTCCTGACTTTC. Amino acids: CASSTGTGGSGANVLTF.

This clonotype was recorded at least ten times. V and J are TRBV28 and TRBJ1-3, with a possible D match to TRBD1 (6 bases). Trimming took off 6 bases at V and 8 bases at J, with 14 bases between the two ends. The germline CDR1 and CDR2 sequences are MDHEN and SYDVKM. CDR3 length: 13 residues. In nucleotides, the CDR3 is TGTGCCAGCAGCACAGGGAGCCGGGACACCATATATTTT. It codes for CASSTGSRDTIYF. The variable domain in full, completed from reference TRBV28 and TRBJ1-3, reads DVKVTQSSRYLVKRTGEKVFLECVQDMDHENMFWYRQDPGLGLRLIYFSYDVKMKEKGDIPEGYSVSREKKERFSLILESASTNQTSMYLCASSTGSRDTIYFGEGSWLTVV.

In its sample, this clonotype was seen many times. CDR3 protein: CASSSRTENTEAFF. CDR3 bases: TGCGCCAGCAGCTCTCGGACAGAAAACACTGAAGCTTTCTTT. The chain uses TRBV5-1 and TRBJ1-1; maybe TRBD1 (6 bases). The CDR3 has 14 residues. In germline, CDR1 is SGHRS, CDR2 YFSETQ. V lost 3 bases and J lost 2, with 11 bases in between.

This clonotype has a handful of counts. This chain links TRBV7-9 with TRBJ2-7; the D is unclear. V dropped 3 bases and J dropped 3 bases, with 12 bases sitting between them. CDR1 and CDR2 (germline): SEHNR, FQNEAQ (reference sequence). The CDR3 is made up of 14 amino acids. In DNA form, the CDR3 reads TGTGCCAGCAGCTTCGGAACTGGGAACTACGAGCAGTACTTC. Amino acid sequence: CASSFGTGNYEQYF.

This clonotype was detected many times. The gene calls are TRBV2 and TRBJ2-5, with 9 positions matching TRBD1. Trimming took 4 bases from V and 6 from J; bases not matched to a gene: 9. CDR1 and CDR2 from the germline V gene are SNHLY and FYNNEI. This CDR3 spans 15 amino acids. DNA of the CDR3: TGTGCCAGCAGTGGGGGACAGGGAGTTTTGAAGACCCAGTACTTC. This translates into CASSGGQGVLKTQYF.

This clonotype was seen a handful of times. This chain links TRBV18 with TRBJ2-7; no firm D call. This CDR3 is 13 amino acids long. V lost 6 bases to trimming and J lost 0 bases, with 9 bases between them. Germline CDR1 and CDR2: KGHSH and LQKENI. CDR3 nucleotide sequence: TGTGCCAGCTCGACCGTAAGCTCCTACGAGCAGTACTTC. Translating it yields CASSTVSSYEQYF.

This sequence joins TRBV20-1 and TRBJ1-6; D is ambiguous. Between the trimmed V and J ends, which lost 6 bases and 7 bases, there was a span of 13 bases. This CDR3 spans 13 amino acids. The germline V gene encodes CDR1 DFQATT and CDR2 SNEGSKA (reference sequence). CDR3: CSAVRELNSPLHF. In DNA, the CDR3 is TGCAGTGCCGTCCGGGAGCTCAATTCACCCCTCCACTTT.

On this clonotype itself: Sequence at one end of the junction differs from germline and may be a read error. The chain links TRBV12-3 or TRBV12-4 to TRBJ1-1; maybe TRBD1 (5 bases). There are 13 residues in the CDR3. The CDR3 loop reads CASSYKVRGYAYF. CDR3 bases: TGTGCCAGCAGTTATAAGGTGCGGGGGTACGCTTACTTT.

Many counts were recorded for this clonotype. The junction shows a germline mismatch at one end, possibly a read error. This rearrangement joins TRBV6-2 or TRBV6-3 to TRBJ1-1; TRBD1 might be the D (5 bases). CDR3 length equals 12 residues. Germline V gives CDR1 MNHEY, CDR2 SVGEGT. The CDR3 protein is CASSISFPGDFF. The CDR3 DNA reads TGTGCCAGCAGTATCAGCTTTCCGGGGGACTTTTTT.

The table lists this clonotype with a count of one. A much more abundant neighbour one base away suggests this may be a read error. The genes are TRBV3-1 and TRBJ1-1; D remains ambiguous. CDR1 is LGHDT, CDR2 YNNKEL, per germline (reference sequence). This CDR3 region has 12 residues. Trimming removed 8 bases from V and 5 bases from J, with 12 bases in between. This CDR3 is CASGLQRTEAFF. The CDR3 DNA follows: TGTGCCAGCGGTCTCCAGAGAACTGAAGCTTTCTTT.

This clonotype was seen ten or more times. The V and J genes are TRBV7-6 and TRBJ1-6; D unclear. Germline V gives CDR1 SGHVS, CDR2 FNYEAQ. The CDR3 loop spans 13 amino acids. Trimming stripped 4 bases from V and 10 bases from J, with 11 bases between. The CDR3 sequence is CASSSSDGSPLHF. CDR3 nucleotide sequence: TGTGCCAGCAGCTCCTCGGACGGCTCACCCCTCCACTTT.

This chain uses TRBV29-1 with TRBJ2-4; maybe TRBD2 (6 bases). The V end lost 6 bases, the J end lost 0 bases, and 12 bases lay between the germline ends. Germline V lookup: CDR1 SQVTM, CDR2 ANQGSEA. This CDR3 is built from 14 residues. The CDR3 is CSVRTTLAKNIQYF. In nucleotides, the CDR3 is TGCAGCGTAAGGACTACTCTAGCCAAAAACATTCAGTACTTC.

The gene calls are TRBV6-2 or TRBV6-3 and TRBJ1-5, with D perhaps TRBD1 (5 bases). Germline values: CDR1 MNHEY, CDR2 SVGEGT. Trimming cost V 6 bases and J 5 bases, with 14 bases left between them. This CDR3 has 14 amino acids. This CDR3 is CASRVAGNDQPQHF. The CDR3, as DNA: TGTGCCAGCAGGGTAGCAGGGAACGATCAGCCCCAGCATTTT.

This clonotype has at least ten counts. The chain recombines TRBV9 with TRBJ2-5, with 7 bases lining up with TRBD2. The trim removed 0 bases at V and 5 bases at J, leaving 10 bases unmatched. The CDR3 contains 16 residues. Germline assignment: CDR1 SGDLS and CDR2 YYNGEE. The DNA for the CDR3 is TGTGCCAGCAGCGTAGACGAGGGAGAACTAGCGGAGACCCAGTACTTC. Translation: CASSVDEGELAETQYF. The whole variable domain, remainder taken from reference TRBV9 and TRBJ2-5, is DSGVTQTPKHLITATGQRVTLRCSPRSGDLSVYWYQQSLDQGLQFLIQYYNGEERAKGNILERFSAQQFPDLHSELNLSSLELGDSALYFCASSVDEGELAETQYFGPGTRLLVL.

This clonotype was seen only once. The CDR3 region has the DNA TGTGCCAGCAGCCAATCCGGCGACCTCCCGGATGCGCTGAGGGCTTTCTTT. This sequence encodes CASSQSGDLPDALRAFF. V gene TRBV3-1 combines with J gene TRBJ1-1; unclear D gene. V gave up 2 bases and J gave up 11 bases, with 27 bases separating them. The CDR3 loop spans 17 amino acids. Germline V gene sequence: CDR1 LGHDT, CDR2 YNNKEL (reference sequence).

In its sample, this clonotype was seen many times. This chain joins TRBV4-1 and TRBJ2-7; maybe TRBD2 (5 bases). CDR3 size: 16 residues. In germline, CDR1 is MGHRA, CDR2 YSYEKL. V was cut by 1 base and J by 4 bases, with 17 bases left in between. The CDR3 nucleotides read TGCGCCAGCAGCCAAGGGGAGCCTAGGCTGTCGTACGAGCAGTACTTC. It encodes CASSQGEPRLSYEQYF.

The gene calls are TRBV27 and TRBJ1-6; weak D call: TRBD1 (5 bases). Trimming took off 2 bases at V and 10 bases at J, with 15 bases between the two ends. There are 15 residues in the CDR3. CDR1 and CDR2 (germline): MNHEY, SMNVEV (reference sequence). CDR3 residues: CASSLTSGTGSPLHF. CDR3 bases: TGTGCCAGCAGTTTAACTTCGGGGACCGGGTCACCCCTCCACTTT.

V gene TRBV12-3 or TRBV12-4 combines with J gene TRBJ1-5; D remains ambiguous. The CDR3 is 14 amino acids. Trimming took 3 bases from V and 3 from J, leaving 9 bases between them. The DNA of the CDR3 is TGTGCCAGCAGTTTGAACAGCTACAATCAGCCCCAGCATTTT. Translating it yields CASSLNSYNQPQHF.